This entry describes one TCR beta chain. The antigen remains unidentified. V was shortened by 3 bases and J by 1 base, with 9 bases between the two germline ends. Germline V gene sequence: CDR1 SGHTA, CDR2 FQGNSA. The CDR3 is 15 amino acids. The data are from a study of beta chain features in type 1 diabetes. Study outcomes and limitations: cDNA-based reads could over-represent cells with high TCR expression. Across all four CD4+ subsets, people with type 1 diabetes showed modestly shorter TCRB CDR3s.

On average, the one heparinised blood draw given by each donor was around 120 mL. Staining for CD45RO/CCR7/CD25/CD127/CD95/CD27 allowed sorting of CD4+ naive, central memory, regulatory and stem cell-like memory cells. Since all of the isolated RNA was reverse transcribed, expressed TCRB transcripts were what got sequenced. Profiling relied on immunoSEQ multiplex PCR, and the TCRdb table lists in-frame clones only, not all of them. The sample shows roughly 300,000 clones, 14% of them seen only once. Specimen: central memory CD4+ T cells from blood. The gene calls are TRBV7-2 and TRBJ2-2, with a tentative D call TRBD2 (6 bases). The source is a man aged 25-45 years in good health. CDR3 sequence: CASSFRRGNTGELFF. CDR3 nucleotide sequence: TGTGCCAGCAGCTTTAGGCGGGGGAACACCGGGGAGCTGTTTTTT. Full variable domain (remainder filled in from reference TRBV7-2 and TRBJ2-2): GAGVSQSPSNKVTEKGKDVELRCDPISGHTALYWYRQSLGQGLEFLIYFQGNSAPDKSGLPSDRFSAERTGGSVSTLTIQRTQQEDSAVYLCASSFRRGNTGELFFGEGSRLTVL.